Listed below are T cell receptor beta chains from one sample, sequenced in a study of blood T cells in healthy people across ages. TCRdb processed the 5' RACE reads anew with MiXCR; each CDR3 protein has one entry. This table holds fewer than 2,000,000 distinct CDR3 sequences, 34% found once. Sequences were obtained from blood. The receptor set was obtained from a woman under 40 in good health. Each CDR3 is given with its conserved first and last residue.

CDR3,J,V
CASSVSWQGSYEQYF,TRBJ2-7,TRBV9
CASSLGKLYEQYF,TRBJ2-7,TRBV28
CSARDLVGGAEKSPLHF,TRBJ1-6,TRBV20-1
CSARDWGRGEQYF,TRBJ2-7,TRBV20-1
CASSLFHGGETQHF,TRBJ2-5,TRBV5-1
CASGRGSGSQETQYF,TRBJ2-5,TRBV6-2/TRBV6-3
CSASGLAGLSSYNEQFF,TRBJ2-1,TRBV20-1
CSARDSGGASFYEQYF,TRBJ2-7,TRBV20-1
CATTDPLYNEQFF,TRBJ2-1,TRBV24-1
CASSPRTSGHTDTQYF,TRBJ2-3,TRBV28
CASSIALRDRDYEQYF,TRBJ2-7,TRBV19
CASSLERAVSNEQYF,TRBJ2-7,TRBV11-2
CASRPQGGETQYF,TRBJ2-5,TRBV13
CASSQVSSYEQYF,TRBJ2-7,TRBV4-1
CAISDPDRGQEHGYTF,TRBJ1-2,TRBV10-3
CASSYSGTGLYQPQHF,TRBJ1-5,TRBV6-2/TRBV6-3
CASTPGQGRYEQYF,TRBJ2-7,TRBV5-1
CASSFANREWGRETQYF,TRBJ2-5,TRBV28
CASSDFRGEQYF,TRBJ2-7,TRBV6-4
CSVGGERERGNEQYF,TRBJ2-4,TRBV29-1
CAWNQGGGTDTQYF,TRBJ2-3,TRBV30
CASSLGLASGDPRSYYNEQYF,NA,TRBV11-2
CASSLFDRSSREQYF,TRBJ2-7,TRBV28
CACRDRVSGCTF,TRBJ1-2,TRBV28
CASSFMGPGGEQYF,TRBJ2-7,TRBV27
CASRTELNEKLFF,TRBJ1-4,TRBV12-3/TRBV12-4
CASSPQDNEQFF,TRBJ2-1,TRBV6-2/TRBV6-3
CASSSTGQSYNEQFF,TRBJ2-1,TRBV7-2
CASSRRSGGTDTQYF,TRBJ2-3,TRBV2
CSARDPVGNQHQPQHF,TRBJ1-5,TRBV20-1
CASGGTGTAAGYTF,TRBJ1-2,TRBV6-1
CASSPPVVETQYF,TRBJ2-5,TRBV18
CASSSGGWNTEAFF,TRBJ1-1,TRBV27
CASRRQGGYTF,TRBJ1-2,TRBV2
CASSPLLRTNSPLHF,TRBJ1-6,TRBV4-1
CSAPRATNEKLFF,TRBJ1-4,TRBV20-1
CASSESPLTGELFF,TRBJ2-2,TRBV10-1